This is a list of T cell receptor beta chains from one sample in a study of Graves' ophthalmopathy and Graves' hyperthyroidism. One entry per CDR3 protein, called by TCRdb with MiXCR from the multiplex PCR reads. The sample has about 660,000 distinct CDR3 sequences, under 50% seen once; the top ten hold over 2.5%. Specimen: peripheral blood. These receptors were obtained from an adult man with Graves' ophthalmopathy. CDR3s include the opening cysteine and the closing phenylalanine or tryptophan. A D gene is named only where the DNA matches it firmly. Rows give clone size only sometimes, using once, few, many, or a class for an expanded clone.

v_call	j_call	clone_size	d_call	cdr3_aa	cdr3_nt
TRBV19	TRBJ1-6	-	TRBD1	CASRRDRVNSPLHF	TGTGCCAGCAGACGGGACAGAGTAAATTCACCCCTCCACTTT
TRBV11-2	TRBJ2-7	-	-	CASSLRLERTPTYEQYF	TGTGCCAGCAGCTTAAGATTGGAGCGGACTCCTACCTACGAGCAGTACTTC
TRBV12-3/TRBV12-4	TRBJ2-7	many	-	CASSPPPSYEQYF	TGTGCCAGCAGTCCCCCTCCCTCCTACGAGCAGTACTTC
TRBV19	TRBJ1-2	many	-	CASSIAGPYGYTF	TGTGCCAGTAGTATAGCGGGACCTTATGGCTACACCTTC
TRBV2	TRBJ2-3	few	TRBD2	CARTLAGSTDTQYF	TGTGCCCGAACTCTAGCGGGAAGCACAGATACGCAGTATTTT
TRBV7-8	TRBJ2-3	-	TRBD2	CASSLELAGGADTQYF	TGTGCCAGCAGCTTAGAGCTAGCGGGGGGCGCAGATACGCAGTATTTT
TRBV4-3	TRBJ1-3	-	-	CASSQADSWANTIYF	TGCGCCAGCAGCCAAGCGGACAGTTGGGCAAACACCATATATTTT
TRBV10-3	TRBJ1-6	few	-	CASSYSSRSYNSPLHF	TGTGCCAGCAGTTACTCCAGCAGGTCCTATAATTCACCCCTCCACTTT
TRBV24-1	TRBJ2-7	-	TRBD1	CATSRDRAFYEQYF	TGTGCCACCAGCCGGGACAGGGCCTTCTACGAGCAGTACTTC
TRBV19	TRBJ1-6	many	TRBD1	CASRSDRGHSPLHF	TGTGCCAGCCGCTCGGACAGGGGTCATTCACCCCTCCACTTT
TRBV19	TRBJ2-2	many	TRBD2	CASGTSGRAVGGELFF	TGTGCCAGTGGGACTAGCGGGAGGGCCGTCGGCGGGGAGCTGTTTTTT
TRBV5-5	TRBJ2-6	few	-	CASSLAHPPGPSGANVLTF	TGTGCCAGCAGCTTGGCCCACCCCCCGGGCCCCTCTGGGGCCAACGTCCTGACTTTC